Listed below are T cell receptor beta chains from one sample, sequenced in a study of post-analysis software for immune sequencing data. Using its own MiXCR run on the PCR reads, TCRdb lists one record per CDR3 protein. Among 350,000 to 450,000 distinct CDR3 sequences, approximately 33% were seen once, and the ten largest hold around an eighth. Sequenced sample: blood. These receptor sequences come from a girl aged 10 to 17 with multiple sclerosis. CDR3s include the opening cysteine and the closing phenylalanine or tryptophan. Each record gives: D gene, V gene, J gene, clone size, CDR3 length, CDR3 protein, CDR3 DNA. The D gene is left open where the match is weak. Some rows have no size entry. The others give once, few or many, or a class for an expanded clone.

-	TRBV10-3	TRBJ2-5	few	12	CAIGQTGETQYF	TGTGCCATCGGACAGACGGGGGAGACCCAGTACTTC
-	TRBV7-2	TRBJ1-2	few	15	CASSLRGDTNYGYTF	TGTGCCAGCAGCTTAAGGGGGGACACTAACTATGGCTACACCTTC
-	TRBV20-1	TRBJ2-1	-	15	CSAGDTGAIYNEQFF	TGCAGTGCTGGAGATACGGGGGCAATATACAATGAGCAGTTCTTC
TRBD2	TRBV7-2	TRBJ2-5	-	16	CASSSERGVVRETQYF	TGTGCCAGCAGTTCCGAGCGGGGGGTGGTCAGAGAGACCCAGTACTTC
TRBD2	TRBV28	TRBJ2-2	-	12	CATGGDTGELFF	TGTGCCACCGGGGGGGACACCGGGGAGCTGTTTTTT
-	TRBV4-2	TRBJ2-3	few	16	CASSQEFGASTDTQYF	TGTGCCAGCAGCCAAGAGTTCGGGGCTAGCACAGATACGCAGTATTTT
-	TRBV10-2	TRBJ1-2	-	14	CASRGGGGNYGYTF	TGCGCCAGCAGAGGTGGGGGAGGGAACTATGGCTACACCTTC
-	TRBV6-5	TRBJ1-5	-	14	CASSPYREEQPQHF	TGTGCCAGCAGCCCATACAGGGAGGAGCAGCCCCAGCATTTT
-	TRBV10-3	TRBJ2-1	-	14	CAISDRLAIDEQFF	TGTGCCATCAGTGACCGCCTAGCGATCGATGAGCAGTTCTTC
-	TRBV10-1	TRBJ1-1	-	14	CASRESGGSTEAFF	TGCGCCAGCAGGGAGTCGGGGGGCAGCACTGAAGCTTTCTTT
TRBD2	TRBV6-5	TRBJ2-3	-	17	CASSSSLAGVRTDTQYF	TGTGCCAGCAGTTCCTCATTAGCGGGGGTAAGGACAGATACGCAGTATTTT
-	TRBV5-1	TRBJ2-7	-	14	CASNNGGLGNEQYF	TGCGCCAGCAACAACGGGGGACTTGGGAACGAGCAGTACTTC
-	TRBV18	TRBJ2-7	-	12	CASSPRSNEQYF	TGTGCCAGCTCACCAAGGAGCAATGAGCAGTACTTC
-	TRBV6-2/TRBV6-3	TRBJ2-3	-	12	CASSRATDTQYF	TGTGCCAGCAGTAGAGCCACAGATACGCAGTATTTT
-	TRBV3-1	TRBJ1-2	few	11	CATSDGYGYTF	TGTGCCACCTCGGACGGCTATGGCTACACCTTC
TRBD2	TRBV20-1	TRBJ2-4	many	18	CSAREPSGGTIAKNIQYF	TGCAGTGCTAGAGAACCTAGCGGGGGGACCATAGCCAAAAACATTCAGTACTTC
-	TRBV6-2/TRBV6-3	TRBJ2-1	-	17	CASSYFFRGERGNEQFF	TGTGCCAGCAGTTACTTCTTTAGGGGGGAAAGGGGGAATGAGCAGTTCTTC
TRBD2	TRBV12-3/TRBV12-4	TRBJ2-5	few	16	CASSPRTSGVEETQYF	TGTGCCAGCAGCCCACGGACTAGCGGTGTGGAAGAGACCCAGTACTTC
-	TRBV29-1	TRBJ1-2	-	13	CSVEDDAEGGYTF	TGCAGCGTTGAAGATGATGCAGAAGGGGGCTACACCTTC
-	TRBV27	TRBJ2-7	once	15	CASSPQEVVGVEQYF	TGTGCCAGCAGTCCACAGGAGGTAGTCGGCGTCGAGCAGTACTTC
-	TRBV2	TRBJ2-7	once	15	CASSEAGSRSYEQYF	TGTGCCAGCAGTGAAGCCGGCAGCAGATCATACGAGCAGTACTTC
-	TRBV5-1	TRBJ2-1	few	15	CASSLVPRVENEQFF	TGCGCCAGCAGCTTGGTCCCCAGGGTAGAAAATGAGCAGTTCTTC
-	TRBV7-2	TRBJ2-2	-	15	CASSLTTLNTGELFF	TGTGCCAGCAGCTTGACTACACTGAACACCGGGGAGCTGTTTTTT
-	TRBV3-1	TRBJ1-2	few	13	CASSQVNGYGYTF	TGTGCCAGCAGCCAAGTGAACGGTTATGGCTACACCTTC
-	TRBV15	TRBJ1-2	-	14	CAISRDEGVYGYTF	TGTGCCATCAGCAGAGATGAAGGGGTCTATGGCTACACCTTC
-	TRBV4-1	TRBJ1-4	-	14	CASSQGLRNEKLFF	TGCGCCAGCAGCCAAGGGCTGCGAAATGAAAAACTGTTTTTT
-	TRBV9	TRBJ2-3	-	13	CASSVVGSDTQYF	TGTGCCAGCAGCGTAGTCGGCTCAGATACGCAGTATTTT
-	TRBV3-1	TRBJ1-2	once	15	CASSRGTNEGYGYTF	TGTGCCAGCAGCCGGGGTACGAACGAGGGGTATGGCTACACCTTC
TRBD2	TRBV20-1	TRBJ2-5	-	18	CSARRTSGGFIVEETQYF	TGCAGTGCTAGACGGACTAGCGGGGGATTCATTGTCGAAGAGACCCAGTACTTC
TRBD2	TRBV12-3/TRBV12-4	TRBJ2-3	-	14	CASSLLAGADAQYF	TGTGCCAGCAGTTTACTAGCGGGGGCAGATGCGCAGTATTTT
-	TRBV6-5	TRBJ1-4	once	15	CASSYEGPRNEKRFF	TGTGCCAGCAGTTACGAAGGACCCAGGAATGAAAAACGGTTTTTT
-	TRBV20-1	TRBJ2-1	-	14	CSALKGAADNEQFF	TGCAGTGCTCTGAAAGGGGCAGCGGACAATGAGCAGTTCTTC
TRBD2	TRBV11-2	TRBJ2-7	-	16	CASSPIARRGTYEQYF	TGTGCCAGCAGCCCCATCGCTCGGCGGGGGACCTACGAGCAGTACTTC
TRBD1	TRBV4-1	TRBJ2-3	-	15	CASSSGQGIVDTQYF	TGCGCCAGCAGCTCGGGACAGGGTATCGTAGATACGCAGTATTTT
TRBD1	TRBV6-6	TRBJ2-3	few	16	CASSYDGQGSTDTQYF	TGTGCCAGCAGTTACGACGGACAGGGGTCCACAGATACGCAGTATTTT
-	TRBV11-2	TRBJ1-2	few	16	CASSRIGRAKGNGYTF	TGTGCCAGCAGCCGCATAGGTCGGGCCAAGGGCAATGGCTACACCTTC
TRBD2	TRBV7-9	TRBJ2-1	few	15	CASSILAGSYNEQFF	TGTGCCAGCAGCATACTAGCGGGGTCCTACAATGAGCAGTTCTTC
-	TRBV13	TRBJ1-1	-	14	CASSFAEMNTEAFF	TGTGCCAGCAGCTTCGCGGAGATGAACACTGAAGCTTTCTTT
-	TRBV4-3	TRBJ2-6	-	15	CASSQEPTGASVLTF	TGCGCCAGCAGCCAAGAACCAACTGGGGCCAGCGTCCTGACTTTC
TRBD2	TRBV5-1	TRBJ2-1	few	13	CASSSHPGLQQFF	TGCGCCAGCAGCTCCCATCCGGGACTACAGCAGTTCTTC
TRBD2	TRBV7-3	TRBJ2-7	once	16	CASSPTGAGNSYEQYF	TGTGCCAGCAGCCCCACGGGAGCGGGGAACTCCTACGAGCAGTACTTC
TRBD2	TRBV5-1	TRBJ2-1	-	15	CASSPSGGVHNEQFF	TGCGCCAGCAGCCCGAGCGGGGGAGTACACAATGAGCAGTTCTTC
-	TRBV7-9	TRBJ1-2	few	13	CASQEGETYGYTF	TGTGCCAGCCAAGAAGGGGAAACCTATGGCTACACCTTC
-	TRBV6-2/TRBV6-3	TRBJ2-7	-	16	CASSRIRQQGSYEQYF	TGTGCCAGCAGCCGTATAAGACAGCAAGGAAGCTACGAGCAGTACTTC
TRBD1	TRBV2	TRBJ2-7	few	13	CASSGQGEGEQYF	TGTGCCAGCAGTGGACAGGGAGAGGGCGAGCAGTACTTC
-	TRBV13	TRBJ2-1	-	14	CASSLGKGSNEQFF	TGTGCCAGCAGCTTAGGTAAGGGCTCCAATGAGCAGTTCTTC
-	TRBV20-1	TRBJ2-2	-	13	CSARDQGFGELFF	TGCAGTGCTAGAGATCAGGGCTTTGGGGAGCTGTTTTTT
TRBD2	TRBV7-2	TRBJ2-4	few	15	CASSPPTSVKNIQYF	TGTGCCAGCAGCCCCCCGACTAGCGTCAAAAACATTCAGTACTTC
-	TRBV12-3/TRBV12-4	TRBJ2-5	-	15	CASSLGQSDQETQYF	TGTGCCAGCAGTTTAGGACAGAGTGACCAAGAGACCCAGTACTTC